Below, 27 T cell receptor beta chains from the same sample are listed, as sequenced in a study of molecular identifiers for immune sequencing clone quantification. Using its own MiXCR run on the PCR reads, TCRdb lists one record per CDR3 protein. The table shows hundreds of thousands of distinct CDR3 sequences, with less than 30% occurring only once. The source material was naive CD8+ T cells from blood, with Jurkat cell RNA spiked in. The subset: FACS-sorted CD8+CD4-CCR7+CD45RA+ naive T cells. Receptors originate from a human donor in good health. Some libraries in this study had Jurkat cell RNA spiked in.

On this clonotype: Since a much larger clone is just one base distant, this may be a read error. The rearrangement joins TRBV20-1 to TRBJ2-5; TRBD2 might be the D (5 bases). Trimming took 0 bases from V and 1 from J, leaving 15 bases between them. The CDR3 spans 16 residues. CDR1 is DFQATT and CDR2 is SNEGSKA in the germline V gene (reference sequence). In nucleotides, the CDR3 is TGCAGTGCTAGAGATGCCCAGCAGGAGGTCCAAGAGACCCAGTACTTC. The encoded protein is CSARDAQQEVQETQYF.

This clonotype has only a few counts. The chain employs TRBV20-1 and TRBJ2-1; D is uncertain. Germline CDR1 DFQATT, CDR2 SNEGSKA (reference sequence). V gave up 0 bases and J gave up 4 bases, with 16 bases separating them. This CDR3 contains 16 residues. CDR3 in amino acids: CSARDGRQASYNEQFF. The CDR3 region has the DNA TGCAGTGCTAGAGATGGTCGGCAGGCGTCTTACAATGAGCAGTTCTTC.

The chain joins TRBV5-6 to TRBJ2-5, with TRBD1 matching over 9 bases. The germline V gene encodes CDR1 SGHDT and CDR2 YYEEEE. With V trimmed by 3 bases and J by 5 bases, 8 bases remained unmatched. This CDR3 has 15 amino acids. CDR3 sequence reads: CASSSNTGGSETQYF. DNA for the CDR3: TGTGCCAGCAGCTCGAATACAGGGGGCTCGGAGACCCAGTACTTC.

As regards this clonotype: The CDR3 does not close with the conserved phenylalanine or tryptophan, likely indicating a read error. CDR3 sequence (DNA): TGCAGCGTTGAGGGCCTGGCAGGGGGATTGGTCGGGGAGCTGTTTCTT. It yields the protein CSVEGLAGGLVGELFL. The chain employs TRBV29-1 and TRBJ2-2, with TRBD1 matching over 7 bases. J gave up 7 bases and V 3 bases, and 14 bases lay outside the gene matches. Germline loops: CDR1 SQVTM, CDR2 ANQGSEA. CDR3 length: 16 residues.

This clonotype showed up just a few times. CDR3 nucleotides: TGTGCCAGCGGACAGGGCAATTTTAACACTGAAGCTTTCTTT. This translates into CASGQGNFNTEAFF. This rearrangement joins TRBV27 to TRBJ1-1; TRBD1 aligns across 8 bases. CDR3 length: 14 amino acids. The V gene's germline CDR1 is MNHEY and CDR2 SMNVEV (reference sequence). The junction had 7 bases not matched to a gene; V was cut back by 8 bases and J by 2 bases.

The rearrangement joins TRBV5-4 to TRBJ2-7; 9 positions agree with TRBD2. This CDR3 comprises 15 residues. Germline V gives CDR1 SGHNT, CDR2 YYREEE (reference sequence). Trimming took 2 bases from V and 3 from J; bases not matched to a gene: 6. CDR3 in amino acids: CASSFSASGNYEQYF. In nucleotides, the CDR3 is TGTGCCAGCAGCTTCTCGGCTAGCGGGAACTACGAGCAGTACTTC.

This clonotype was detected many times. The chain links TRBV10-2 to TRBJ1-5; D not resolved. V lost 1 base to trimming and J lost 6 bases, with 7 bases between them. Germline CDR1 reads WSHSY; CDR2 reads SAAADI. The CDR3 runs 13 residues. CDR3 sequence reads: CASSEWRTQPQHF. Written as DNA, the CDR3 is TGCGCCAGCAGTGAGTGGAGGACTCAGCCCCAGCATTTT.

The rearrangement uses TRBV20-1 and TRBJ2-1, with D possibly TRBD2 on 6 matching bases. Germline V lookup: CDR1 DFQATT, CDR2 SNEGSKA (reference sequence). The CDR3 sequence is 11 residues long. DNA for the CDR3: TGCGGTAGCGGAGCCGGGAATGAGCAGTTCTTC. Its translation is CGSGAGNEQFF.

Of note for this clonotype: This sequence may be a read error, since a much larger clone differs from it by one base. This chain links TRBV12-3 or TRBV12-4 with TRBJ1-5; D unclear. The CDR3 is made up of 12 amino acids. V was shortened by 6 bases and J by 5 bases, with 8 bases between the two germline ends. CDR3 sequence reads: CASSRTDQPQHF. The CDR3 coding sequence is TGTGCCAGCAGCCGAACGGATCAGCCCCAGCATTTT.

This clonotype was counted between two and nine times. The V call is TRBV6-4, the J call TRBJ1-5; D is uncertain. V lost 4 bases and J 4 bases, leaving 8 bases between the germline ends. Germline CDR1 reads MRHNA; CDR2 reads SNTAGT. The CDR3 runs 13 residues. The CDR3 DNA reads as TGTGCCAGCAGTGTTTTTCCGAATCAGCCCCAGCATTTT. Its translation is CASSVFPNQPQHF.

The rearrangement joins TRBV6-2 or TRBV6-3 to TRBJ2-4; a possible D gene is TRBD1 (6 bases). The CDR3 has 19 residues. Trimming took off 4 bases at V and 5 bases at J, with 27 bases between the two ends. In germline, CDR1 is MNHEY, CDR2 SVGEGT. CDR3 residues: CASSSRSGWAQGFENIQYF. CDR3 DNA sequence: TGTGCCAGCAGTTCTAGAAGTGGATGGGCCCAGGGGTTCGAAAACATTCAGTACTTC.

Of note for this clonotype: One end of the junction is discordant with germline, which a read error may explain. J is TRBJ1-1 and V is TRBV6-2 or TRBV6-3, with D perhaps TRBD1 (5 bases). Germline-derived CDR1 and CDR2 are MNHEY and SVGEGT. CDR3 length: 13 amino acids. DNA of the CDR3: TGTGCGAGCCGACTACTCGGGGCCCCTGACGCTTTCTTT. This translates into CASRLLGAPDAFF.

The genes are TRBV27 and TRBJ1-1; D is possibly TRBD1 (6 bases). This CDR3 has 15 amino acids. The ends were cut back, 6 bases at V and 4 bases at J, with 18 bases in the middle. CDR1 MNHEY and CDR2 SMNVEV come from the germline V gene (reference sequence). This CDR3 reads CASRPHWGAATEAFF. The CDR3 DNA sequence: TGTGCCAGCAGGCCCCACTGGGGGGCAGCCACTGAAGCTTTCTTT.

This clonotype occurred many times. This chain uses TRBV5-1 with TRBJ2-5, with 7 bases fitting TRBD1. With V trimmed by 4 bases and J by 0 bases, 12 bases remained unmatched. Germline CDR1 is SGHRS and CDR2 is YFSETQ. CDR3 length: 17 residues. This CDR3 is CASSPGQALSYQETQYF. The CDR3 nucleotides read TGCGCCAGCAGCCCAGGACAGGCCCTATCGTACCAAGAGACCCAGTACTTC.

The chain recombines TRBV20-1 with TRBJ1-5, with 7 bases fitting TRBD1. Losses at the gene ends were 0 bases for V and 3 bases for J; bases not matched to a gene: 8. The germline gives CDR1 DFQATT, CDR2 SNEGSKA (reference sequence). The CDR3 runs to 16 residues. The CDR3 loop reads CSARDSGTANNQPQHF. The DNA for the CDR3 is TGCAGTGCTAGAGATTCCGGGACAGCAAACAATCAGCCCCAGCATTTT.

The CDR3: CASSARWTGPRTTGELFF. CDR3 DNA sequence: TGTGCCAGCAGCGCACGATGGACAGGGCCCCGAACGACCGGGGAGCTGTTTTTT. The genes are TRBV5-6 and TRBJ2-2; TRBD1 matches 8 bases. This CDR3 spans 18 amino acids. CDR1 is SGHDT, CDR2 YYEEEE, per germline. Germline trimming cut 4 bases from V and 5 bases from J; bases unmatched to any gene: 16.

The chain uses TRBV4-3 and TRBJ2-1; D is uncertain. This CDR3 is 16 amino acids long. The V gene lost 0 bases and the J gene lost 0 bases, with 9 bases spanning the gap. Germline V lookup: CDR1 LGHNA, CDR2 YSLEER. This CDR3 is CASSQDEPSSYNEQFF. CDR3 nucleotides: TGCGCCAGCAGCCAAGACGAGCCGAGCTCCTACAATGAGCAGTTCTTC.

Ten or more counts support this clonotype. The V call is TRBV27, the J call TRBJ2-5; no definite D call. The CDR3 totals 13 residues. The germline V and J ends were trimmed by 2 bases and 2 bases, with 6 bases remaining between them. Germline-derived CDR1 and CDR2 are MNHEY and SMNVEV (reference sequence). The CDR3 loop is CASSLNVQETQYF. Written as DNA, the CDR3 is TGTGCCAGCAGTTTAAACGTGCAAGAGACCCAGTACTTC.

The gene calls are TRBV5-6 and TRBJ2-7; D may match TRBD1 or TRBD2 (5 bases each). Germline lookup yields CDR1 SGHDT and CDR2 YYEEEE. The CDR3 is made up of 14 amino acids. The V and J ends lost 4 bases and 3 bases respectively, with 14 bases between them. CDR3 protein: CASSPLGDIYEQYF. The CDR3 nucleotides are TGTGCCAGCAGCCCGTTGGGGGATATCTACGAGCAGTACTTC.

Notes on this clonotype: The junction and the germline gene differ at one end; a read error may be behind it. The rearrangement uses TRBV7-3 and TRBJ2-3; weak D call: TRBD2 (5 bases). The germline gives CDR1 SGHTA, CDR2 FQGTGA. The CDR3 covers 15 residues. The CDR3 DNA reads as TGTGCCAGCAGCCCTGGACTGTCTAGCACAGATACGCTGTATTTT. Translated, it gives CASSPGLSSTDTLYF.

This clonotype turned up a few times. The J gene is TRBJ1-1, the V gene TRBV30; D unclear. Germline V lookup: CDR1 GTSNPN, CDR2 SVGIG (reference sequence). The CDR3 is made up of 13 amino acids. Deletions cut 3 bases from V and 4 bases from J, with 12 bases between. Here the CDR3 reads CAWRSGWGTEAFF. The CDR3 coding sequence is TGTGCCTGGAGGTCGGGGTGGGGCACTGAAGCTTTCTTT.

This clonotype has only a few counts. V usage is TRBV6-2 or TRBV6-3 and J usage is TRBJ2-5, with 9 bases identical to TRBD1. CDR1 MNHEY and CDR2 SVGEGT come from the germline V gene. J was trimmed by 2 bases and V by 5 bases; bases with no gene match: 6. This CDR3 comprises 15 residues. The DNA for the CDR3 is TGTGCCAGCAGTAAGGACAGGGGCGGACAAGAGACCCAGTACTTC. Its translation is CASSKDRGGQETQYF.

Turning to this clonotype: A much larger clone is a single base away; this may be a read error. The chain links TRBV28 to TRBJ2-7; D may correspond to TRBD1 or TRBD2 (5 bases each). The CDR3 length is 14 residues. Germline-derived CDR1 and CDR2 are MDHEN and SYDVKM. CDR3 in amino acids: CASSPRVVVGEQCF. CDR3 sequence (DNA): TGTGCCAGCAGCCCCAGGGTTGTTGTAGGGGAGCAGTGCTTC.

In DNA form, the CDR3 reads TGTGCCATCAGTGAGTCATTAGCGGGAGGGTTAAATGAGCAGTTCTTC. Translated, it gives CAISESLAGGLNEQFF. The chain links TRBV10-3 to TRBJ2-1; 11 bases line up with TRBD2. V lost 0 bases to trimming and J lost 7 bases; unmatched junction nucleotides: 5. The germline gives CDR1 ENHRY, CDR2 SYGVKD. This CDR3 contains 16 residues.

The chain employs TRBV11-2 and TRBJ2-2; 9 positions match TRBD1. V was pared by 5 bases and J by 2 bases, with 6 bases of the junction left unmatched. CDR1 is SGHAT and CDR2 is FQNNGV in the germline V gene. The CDR3 runs 16 residues. CDR3 protein: CASSPSDRGNTGELFF. The DNA of the CDR3 is TGTGCCAGCAGCCCATCGGACAGGGGAAACACCGGGGAGCTGTTTTTT. Filled out from reference TRBV11-2 and TRBJ2-2, the complete variable domain reads EAGVAQSPRYKIIEKRQSVAFWCNPISGHATLYWYQQILGQGPKLLIQFQNNGVVDDSQLPKDRFSAERLKGVDSTLKIQPAKLEDSAVYLCASSPSDRGNTGELFFGEGSRLTVL.

The V gene is TRBV20-1, the J gene TRBJ2-1; 8 positions match TRBD1. From germline, CDR1 is DFQATT and CDR2 SNEGSKA (reference sequence). V shed 2 bases and J 9 bases; nucleotides not matched to a gene: 15. The CDR3 totals 16 residues. The CDR3 here is CSARTQRDRRFGEQFF. The CDR3 DNA reads TGCAGTGCTAGAACCCAACGGGACAGGAGATTCGGTGAGCAGTTCTTC.

In its sample, this clonotype was seen many times. CDR3 in amino acids: CASSDGKTYSTDTQYF. For the CDR3, the DNA is TGTGCCAGCAGTGATGGAAAAACTTACAGCACAGATACGCAGTATTTT. V and J are TRBV2 and TRBJ2-3; D ambiguous. Germline V lookup: CDR1 SNHLY, CDR2 FYNNEI. This CDR3 region has 16 residues. Trimming removed 3 bases at V and 0 bases at J, with 13 bases between.